The TCR beta chain described here comes from a study of memory CD4+ T cells and cytomegalovirus serostatus. V lost 3 bases to trimming and J lost 7 bases, with 16 bases between them. Germline loops: CDR1 SGDLS, CDR2 YYNGEE. The CDR3 contains 15 residues. The sort gate was single viable CD3+CD4+CD8-CD45RO+ cells for memory CD4+ T cells. Data came from immunoSEQ multiplex PCR; TCRdb stores just in-frame clones and leaves some out. The sample carries about 61,000 clones, approximately 78% recorded once. This receptor was taken from an adult in good health and CMV-seronegative. The chain is built from TRBV9 and TRBJ1-4; D unclear. Sequences were obtained from memory CD4+ T cells from blood. CDR3 loop: CASSEAFSQGEKLFF. CDR3 DNA: TGTGCCAGCAGCGAGGCTTTCTCCCAAGGTGAAAAACTGTTTTTT. The full variable domain, rest sourced from reference TRBV9 and TRBJ1-4, is DSGVTQTPKHLITATGQRVTLRCSPRSGDLSVYWYQQSLDQGLQFLIQYYNGEERAKGNILERFSAQQFPDLHSELNLSSLELGDSALYFCASSEAFSQGEKLFFGSGTQLSVL.